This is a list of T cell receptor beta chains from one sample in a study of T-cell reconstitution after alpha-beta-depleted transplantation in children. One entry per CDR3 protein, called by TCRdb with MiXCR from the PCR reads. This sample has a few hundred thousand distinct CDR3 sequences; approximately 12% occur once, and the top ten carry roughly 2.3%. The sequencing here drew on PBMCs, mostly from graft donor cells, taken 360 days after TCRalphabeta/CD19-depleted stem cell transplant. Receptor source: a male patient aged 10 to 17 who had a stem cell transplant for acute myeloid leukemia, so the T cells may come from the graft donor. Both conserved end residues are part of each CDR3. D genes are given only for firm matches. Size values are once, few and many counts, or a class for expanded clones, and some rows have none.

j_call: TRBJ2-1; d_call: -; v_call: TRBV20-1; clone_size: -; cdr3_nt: TGCAGTGCTAGCCCCCCTGGCGTCAGTTGGAGTGAGCAGTTCTTC; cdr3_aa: CSASPPGVSWSEQFF
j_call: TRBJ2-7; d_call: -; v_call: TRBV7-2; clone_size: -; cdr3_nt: TGTGCCAGCAGCGTTTCACGGGAGCACGAGCAGTACTTC; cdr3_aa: CASSVSREHEQYF
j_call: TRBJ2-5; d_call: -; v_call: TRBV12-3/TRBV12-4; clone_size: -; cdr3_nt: TGTGCCAGCACTCAAGACGCAAAAGAGACCCAGTACTTC; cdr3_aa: CASTQDAKETQYF
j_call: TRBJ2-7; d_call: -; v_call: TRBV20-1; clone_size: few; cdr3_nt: TGCAGTGCTAGAGGGGGCAGGGAACTCTCCTACGAGCAGTACTTC; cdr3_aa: CSARGGRELSYEQYF
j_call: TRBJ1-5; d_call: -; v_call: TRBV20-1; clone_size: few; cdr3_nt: TGCAGCACCGGCGGGGCCTACAATCAGCCCCAGCATTTT; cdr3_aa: CSTGGAYNQPQHF
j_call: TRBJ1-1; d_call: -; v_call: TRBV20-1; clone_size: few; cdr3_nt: TGCAGTGAGGGACAGAACACTGAAGCTTTCTTT; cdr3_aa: CSEGQNTEAFF
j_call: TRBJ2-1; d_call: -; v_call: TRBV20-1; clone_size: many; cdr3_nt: TGCAGTGCCACCCGGGACTCCCTAAGGAATGAGCAGTTCTTC; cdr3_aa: CSATRDSLRNEQFF
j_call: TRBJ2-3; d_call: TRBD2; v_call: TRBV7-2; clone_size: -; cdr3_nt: TGTGCCAGCAGTCTAAATAGCGGGTCCACAGATACGCAGTATTTT; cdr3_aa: CASSLNSGSTDTQYF
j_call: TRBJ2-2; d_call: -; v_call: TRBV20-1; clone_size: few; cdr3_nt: TGCAGTGCTAGGGTCACCGGGGAGCTGTTTTTT; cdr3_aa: CSARVTGELFF
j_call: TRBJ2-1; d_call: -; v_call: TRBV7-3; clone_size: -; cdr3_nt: TGTGCCAGCAGCTTAAAGGCCGGGACGGGGGCCTACAATGAGCAGTTCTTC; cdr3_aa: CASSLKAGTGAYNEQFF
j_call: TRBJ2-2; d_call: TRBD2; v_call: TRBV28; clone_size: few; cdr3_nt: TGTGCCAGCAGTTTGGGGACTAGTGGCGGGACCTGGGGGACCGGGGAGCTGTTTTTT; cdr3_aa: CASSLGTSGGTWGTGELFF
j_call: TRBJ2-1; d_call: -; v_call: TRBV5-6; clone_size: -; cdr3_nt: TGTGCCAGCAGCAAGATAATCAACAATGAGCAGTTCTTC; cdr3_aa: CASSKIINNEQFF
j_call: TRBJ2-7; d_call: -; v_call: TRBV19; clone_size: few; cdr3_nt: TGTGCCAGTAGTATAAAAAGACGGCAGGAGCAGTACTTC; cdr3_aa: CASSIKRRQEQYF
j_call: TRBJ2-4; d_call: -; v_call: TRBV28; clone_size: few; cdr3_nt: TGTGCCAGCAGCTTAGCAGATATAGCCAAAAACATTCAGTACTTC; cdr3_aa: CASSLADIAKNIQYF
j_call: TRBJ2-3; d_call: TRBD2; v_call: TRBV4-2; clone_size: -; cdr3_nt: TGTGCCAGCAGCCAAGACCGTCTGGCGGGAGCGGGAGATACGCAGTATTTT; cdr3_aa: CASSQDRLAGAGDTQYF
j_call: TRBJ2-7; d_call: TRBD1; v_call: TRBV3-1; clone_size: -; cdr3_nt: TGTGCCAGCAGCCAAGAAGGGGGCAGGAAAGGGTACTACGAGCAGTACTTC; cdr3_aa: CASSQEGGRKGYYEQYF
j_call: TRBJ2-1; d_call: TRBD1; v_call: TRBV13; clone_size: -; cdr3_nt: TGTGCCAGCAGCCCTGCGGGACAGGGTTACAATGAGCAGTTCTTC; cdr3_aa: CASSPAGQGYNEQFF
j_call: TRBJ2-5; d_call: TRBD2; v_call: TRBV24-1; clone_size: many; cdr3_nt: TGTGCCACCAGTGACGTTACTAGCGGGAGAGTCCGGGAGACCCAGTACTTC; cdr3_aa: CATSDVTSGRVRETQYF
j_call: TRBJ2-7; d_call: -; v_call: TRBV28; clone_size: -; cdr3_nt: TGTGCCAGCAGTTCACTGGACAGATCCTACGAGCAGTACTTC; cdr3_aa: CASSSLDRSYEQYF
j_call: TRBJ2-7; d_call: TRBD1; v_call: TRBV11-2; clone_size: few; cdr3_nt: TGTGCCAGCAGCTTAGTGGGATTCAGGGGGCGGCACTCCTACGAGCAGTACTTC; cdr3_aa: CASSLVGFRGRHSYEQYF
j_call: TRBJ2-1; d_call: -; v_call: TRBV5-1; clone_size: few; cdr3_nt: TGCGCCAGCAGCTTGGTGCTTACGGGTAATGAGCAGTTCTTC; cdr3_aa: CASSLVLTGNEQFF
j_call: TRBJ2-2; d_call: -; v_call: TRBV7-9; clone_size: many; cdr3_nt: TGTGCCAGCAGCTTAGCGGGGGACACCGGGGAGCTGTTTTTT; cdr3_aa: CASSLAGDTGELFF
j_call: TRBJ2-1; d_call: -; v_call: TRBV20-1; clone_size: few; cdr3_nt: TGCAGTGCCATTACCGGACGGCGCAATGAGCAGTTCTTC; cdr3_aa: CSAITGRRNEQFF
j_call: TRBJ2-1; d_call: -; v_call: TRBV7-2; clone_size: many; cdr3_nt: TGTGCCAGCAGCCTGGACTATGTTCGGGTCTTC; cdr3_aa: CASSLDYVRVF
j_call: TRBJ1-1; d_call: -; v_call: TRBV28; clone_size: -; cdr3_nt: TGTGCCAGCAGTTTAAAAACAGGGATCACTGAAGCTTTCTTT; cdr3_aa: CASSLKTGITEAFF
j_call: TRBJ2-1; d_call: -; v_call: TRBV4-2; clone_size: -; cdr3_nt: TGTGCCATGAGCCCCCGGTTGCTCTCCTGCAATGAGCATTTCTTC; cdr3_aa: CAMSPRLLSCNEHFF
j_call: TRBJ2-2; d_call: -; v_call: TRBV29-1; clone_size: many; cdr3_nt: TGCAGCGTTAGAAGGGCGGGCACCGGGGAGCTGTTTTTT; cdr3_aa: CSVRRAGTGELFF
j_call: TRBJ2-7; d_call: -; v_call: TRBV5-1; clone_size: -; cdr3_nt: TGCGCCAGCAGCCCCGACGCGACAGTCCTCTACGAGCAGTACTTC; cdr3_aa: CASSPDATVLYEQYF
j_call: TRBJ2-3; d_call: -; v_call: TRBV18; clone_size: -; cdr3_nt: TGTGCCAGCTCACCACTGAGGGCGAGCACAGATACGCAGTATTTT; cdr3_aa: CASSPLRASTDTQYF
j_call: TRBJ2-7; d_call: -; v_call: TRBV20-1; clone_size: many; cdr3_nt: TGCAGTGCTAGAGATCTAGGGGCTAGGGTGAAGTACGAGCAGTACTTC; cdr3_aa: CSARDLGARVKYEQYF
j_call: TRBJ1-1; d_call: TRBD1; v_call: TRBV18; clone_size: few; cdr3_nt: TGTGCCAGCTCACCGGGGGTCGGGACAGGGAGGATTACTGAAGCTTTCTTT; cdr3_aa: CASSPGVGTGRITEAFF
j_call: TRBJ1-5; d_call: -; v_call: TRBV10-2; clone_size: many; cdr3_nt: TGCGCCAGCGGGGATGGGGGGCATCAGCCCCAGCATTTT; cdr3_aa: CASGDGGHQPQHF
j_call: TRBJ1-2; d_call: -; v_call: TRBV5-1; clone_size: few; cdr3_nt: TGCGCCAGCAGCTTGACCTATCCGGGTCTCGGCGATGGCTACACCTTC; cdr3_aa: CASSLTYPGLGDGYTF
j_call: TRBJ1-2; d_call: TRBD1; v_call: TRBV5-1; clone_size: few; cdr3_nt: TGCGCCAGCAGCGGGACAGACATCTATGGCTACACCTTC; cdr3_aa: CASSGTDIYGYTF
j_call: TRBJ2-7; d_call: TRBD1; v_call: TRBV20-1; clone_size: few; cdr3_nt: TGCAGTGCTCGCGAACCCGTAGGGCAGGGGGCTATCTACGAGCAGTACTTC; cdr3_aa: CSAREPVGQGAIYEQYF
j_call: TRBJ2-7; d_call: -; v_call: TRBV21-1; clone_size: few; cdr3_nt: TGTGCCAGCACCCGAACCAGGACTAGCGCGACCTCCTACGAGCAGTACTTC; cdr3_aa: CASTRTRTSATSYEQYF
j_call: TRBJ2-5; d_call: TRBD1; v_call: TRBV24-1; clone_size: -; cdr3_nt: TGTGCCACCAGTGACCCTGCAGGGGGCGGGGAGACCCAGTACTTC; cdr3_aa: CATSDPAGGGETQYF
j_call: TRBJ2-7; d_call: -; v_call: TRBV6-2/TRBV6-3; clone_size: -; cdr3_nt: TGTGCCAGCAGTTACACAGCCCTTCCAACCGCCGGGAGTCAGAACGAGCAGTACTTC; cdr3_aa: CASSYTALPTAGSQNEQYF
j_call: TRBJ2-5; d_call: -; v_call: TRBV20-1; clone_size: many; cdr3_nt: TGCAGTGCTAGAGCAACGTCGGGGGCCGGAGAGACCCAGTACTTC; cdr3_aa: CSARATSGAGETQYF
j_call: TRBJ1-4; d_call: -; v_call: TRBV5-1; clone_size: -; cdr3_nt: TGCGCCAGCAGCCTAATGACAGGCGTAGATGAAAAACTGTTTTTT; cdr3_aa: CASSLMTGVDEKLFF
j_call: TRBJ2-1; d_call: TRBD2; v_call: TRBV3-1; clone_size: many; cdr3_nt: TGTGCCAGCAGCCAATCCAGGACTAGCTCCTCTAAGGATGAGCAGTTCTTC; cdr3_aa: CASSQSRTSSSKDEQFF
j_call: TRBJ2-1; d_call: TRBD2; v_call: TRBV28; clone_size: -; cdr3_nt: TGTGCCAGCAGTTTAATCTTTTGGGGGTCAGTAGCGGGAGTGTCCATAAATGAGCAGTTCTTC; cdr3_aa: CASSLIFWGSVAGVSINEQFF
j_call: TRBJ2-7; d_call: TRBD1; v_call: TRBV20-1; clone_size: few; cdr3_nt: TGCAGTGCTCTCAACTCCGGGACAGGTCCCTACGAGCAGTACTTC; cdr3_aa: CSALNSGTGPYEQYF
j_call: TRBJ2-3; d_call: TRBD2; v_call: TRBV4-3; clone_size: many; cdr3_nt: TGCGCCAGCAGCCAAGCTAGTACTAGCGCTAACACAGATACGCAGTATTTT; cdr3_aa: CASSQASTSANTDTQYF
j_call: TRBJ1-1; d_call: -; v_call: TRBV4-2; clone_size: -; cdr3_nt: TGTGCCAGCAGCCCTGGTTGGGGCACTGAAGCTTTCTTT; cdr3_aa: CASSPGWGTEAFF
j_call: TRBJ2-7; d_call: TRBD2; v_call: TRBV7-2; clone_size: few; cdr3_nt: TGTGCCAGCACCCCAGCGGGGGGAGGGTCTTCCCCTTACGAGCAGTACTTC; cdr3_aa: CASTPAGGGSSPYEQYF
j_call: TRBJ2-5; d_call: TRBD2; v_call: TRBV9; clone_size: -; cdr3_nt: TGTGCCAGCAGCGCCGGTTGGGGACTAGCAACTGAGACCCAGTACTTC; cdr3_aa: CASSAGWGLATETQYF
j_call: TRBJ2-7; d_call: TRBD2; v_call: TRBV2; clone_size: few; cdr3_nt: TGTGCCAGCAGTGAGTTGAGGCTAGCGGGAGGGCCTTACGAGCAGTACTTC; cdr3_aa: CASSELRLAGGPYEQYF
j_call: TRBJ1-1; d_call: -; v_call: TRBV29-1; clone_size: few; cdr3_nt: TGCCGCGCGGGGGGCCGACTTAACACTGAAGCTTTCTTT; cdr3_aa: CRAGGRLNTEAFF
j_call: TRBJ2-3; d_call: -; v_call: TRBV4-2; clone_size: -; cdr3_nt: TGTGCCAGCAGCCAAGTCGCCGCTACAGATACGCAGTATTTT; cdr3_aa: CASSQVAATDTQYF
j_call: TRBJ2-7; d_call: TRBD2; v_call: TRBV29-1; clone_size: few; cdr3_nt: TGCAGCGTTGGGGGGGGTGGGGTCTCCTACGAGCAGTACTTC; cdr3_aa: CSVGGGGVSYEQYF
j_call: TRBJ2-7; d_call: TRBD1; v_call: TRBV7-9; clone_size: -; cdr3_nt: TGTGCCAGCAGCTCATGGACAGGATTCTACGAGCAGTACTTC; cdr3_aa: CASSSWTGFYEQYF
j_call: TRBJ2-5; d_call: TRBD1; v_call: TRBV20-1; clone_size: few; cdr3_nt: TGCAGTGCAGAGACAGGGACGGAGACCCAGTACTTC; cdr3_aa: CSAETGTETQYF
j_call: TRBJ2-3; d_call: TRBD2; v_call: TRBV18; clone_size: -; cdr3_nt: TGTGCCAGCTCACCTCTAGCGGGGTTCGATACGCAGTATTTT; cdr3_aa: CASSPLAGFDTQYF
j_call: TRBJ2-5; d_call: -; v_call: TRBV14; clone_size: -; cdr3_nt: TGTTCCAGCAGCCAAGATTTCGGAGAGACCCAGTACTTC; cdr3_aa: CSSSQDFGETQYF
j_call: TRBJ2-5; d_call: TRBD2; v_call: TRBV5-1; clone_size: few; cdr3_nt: TGCGCCAGCGGGGGTCTAGCGGGAGTTGAGACCCAGTACTTC; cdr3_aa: CASGGLAGVETQYF
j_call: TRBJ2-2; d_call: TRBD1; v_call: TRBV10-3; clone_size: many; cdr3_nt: TGTGCCATCAGTGCACCAGGACAGGGAGGAACCGGGGAGCTGTTTTTT; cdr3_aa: CAISAPGQGGTGELFF
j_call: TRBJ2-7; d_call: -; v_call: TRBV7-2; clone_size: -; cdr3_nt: TGTGCCAGCAGCCGAACGAGGCACTACGAGCAGTACTTC; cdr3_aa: CASSRTRHYEQYF
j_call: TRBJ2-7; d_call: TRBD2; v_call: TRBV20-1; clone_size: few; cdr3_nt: TGCAGTGTTCGGGCCGGGACTAGTGACTCCTACGAGCAGTACTTC; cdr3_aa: CSVRAGTSDSYEQYF